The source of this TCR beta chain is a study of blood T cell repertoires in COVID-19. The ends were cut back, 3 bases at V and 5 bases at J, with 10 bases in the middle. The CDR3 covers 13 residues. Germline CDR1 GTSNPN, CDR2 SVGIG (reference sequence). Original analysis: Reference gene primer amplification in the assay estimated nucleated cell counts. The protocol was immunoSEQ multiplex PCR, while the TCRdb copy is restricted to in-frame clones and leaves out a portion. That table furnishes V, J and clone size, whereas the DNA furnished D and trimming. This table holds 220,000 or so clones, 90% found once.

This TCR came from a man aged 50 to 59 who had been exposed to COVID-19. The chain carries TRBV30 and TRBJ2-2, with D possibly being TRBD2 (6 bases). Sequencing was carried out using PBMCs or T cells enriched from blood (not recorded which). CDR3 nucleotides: TGTGCCTGGAGGGTTGCGGGGACCGGGGAGCTGTTTTTT. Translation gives CAWRVAGTGELFF. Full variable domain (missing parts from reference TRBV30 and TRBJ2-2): SQTIHQWPATLVQPVGSPLSLECTVEGTSNPNLYWYRQAAGRGLQLLFYSVGIGQISSEVPQNLSASRPQDRQFILSSKKLLLSDSGFYLCAWRVAGTGELFFGEGSRLTVL.